These 5 T cell receptor beta chains originate from one sample sequenced in a study of shared clonotypes between healthy human individuals (TCRdb year 2020). Receptor libraries were prepared by the immunoSEQ multiplex PCR assay. TCRdb took over this immuneACCESS table, retaining in-frame rearrangements with V and J assigned. Such tables are incomplete; in checked studies, under half of the missing clones stem from an unresolved V gene, and the remainder is unexplained. The sample records over a million clones, about 80% of which are singletons. The top ten clones comprise 1.4% of the sample. The sequencing input was memory CD4+ T cells sorted from blood. The cell subset or site label, read with the paper, signifies: CD45RA-negative fraction. Receptors originate from a man younger than 30 in good health.

The chain combines TRBV5-1 with TRBJ2-5; TRBD1 aligns across 8 bases. V lost 4 bases to trimming and J lost 5 bases; unmatched junction nucleotides: 10. CDR1 is SGHRS, CDR2 YFSETQ, per germline. CDR3 length: 15 residues. The CDR3 loop is CASSMFQGARETQYF. In DNA, the CDR3 is TGCGCCAGCAGCATGTTTCAGGGGGCGCGGGAGACCCAGTACTTC.

This chain connects TRBV21-1 to TRBJ2-3. TRBV21-1 is shown as a pseudogene. This CDR3 region has 19 residues. The CDR3 bases are TGTGCCAGCAGCATTGCCATTGCCTTCAAGGAATCTAGCACAGATACGCAGTATTTT. The encoded protein is CASSIAIAFKESSTDTQYF.

This chain links TRBV6-5 with TRBJ2-7; maybe TRBD1 (6 bases). The CDR3 is 11 amino acids. V lost 5 bases and J lost 8, with 10 bases in between. Germline CDR1 reads MNHEY; CDR2 reads SVGAGI. CDR3 bases: TGTGCCAGCAGTCAGGGGAAGAAGCAGTACTTC. Encoded protein: CASSQGKKQYF.

This clone has just a few counts. The gene calls are TRBV7-9 and TRBJ1-1; D gene uncertain. V gave up 0 bases and J gave up 5 bases, with 13 bases separating them. This CDR3 is built from 15 residues. Germline assignment: CDR1 SEHNR and CDR2 FQNEAQ (reference sequence). The chain's CDR3 is CASSLAWGGRTEAFF. The CDR3 nucleotides are TGTGCCAGCAGCTTAGCGTGGGGTGGAAGGACTGAAGCTTTCTTT.

The rearrangement uses TRBV5-4 and TRBJ2-3; the match to TRBD2 covers 10 bases. The germline gives CDR1 SGHNT, CDR2 YYREEE (reference sequence). This CDR3 is built from 20 residues. V lost 1 base to trimming and J lost 2 bases; unmatched junction nucleotides: 16. The CDR3 nucleotides are TGTGCCAGCAGCTTGTCTTTTACTAGCGGGATCCGGACCAACACAGATACGCAGTATTTT. Translated, it gives CASSLSFTSGIRTNTDTQYF.